The 6 T cell receptor beta chains reported below all come from one sample, sequenced in a study of blood T cell repertoires in COVID-19. The method was immunoSEQ multiplex PCR; TCRdb's version includes in-frame clones alone and lacks a portion of them. The sample holds tens of thousands of clones, about 83% seen once. The sequencing input was peripheral blood. All receptors come from a woman between 55 and 75 years old with acute or convalescent COVID-19.

This chain links TRBV9 with TRBJ1-2, with 8 bases that match TRBD1. CDR1 and CDR2 from the germline V gene are SGDLS and YYNGEE. V lost 4 bases to trimming and J lost 7 bases; unmatched junction nucleotides: 18. The CDR3 has 17 residues. The CDR3 protein is CASSPHQDREDRSGYTF. DNA for the CDR3: TGTGCCAGCAGCCCCCACCAGGACAGGGAAGATCGGAGTGGCTACACCTTC.

The V gene is TRBV6-2 or TRBV6-3, the J gene TRBJ1-1; 10 bases align to TRBD1. The CDR3 is made up of 17 amino acids. With V trimmed by 2 bases and J by 4 bases, 10 bases remained unmatched. Germline lookup yields CDR1 MNHEY and CDR2 SVGEGT. The CDR3: CASSYPGTGVSSTEAFF. CDR3 coding DNA: TGTGCCAGCAGTTACCCCGGGACAGGGGTGTCTAGCACTGAAGCTTTCTTT.

The chain links TRBV2 to TRBJ2-5; D is perhaps TRBD1 (6 bases). Trimming took off 3 bases at V and 5 bases at J, with 16 bases between the two ends. Germline V gene lookup returns CDR1 SNHLY and CDR2 FYNNEI. The CDR3 has 15 amino acids. The CDR3 nucleotides are TGTGCCAGCAGTGAGGATATGGGGGCGTCGGAGACCCAGTACTTC. This codes for CASSEDMGASETQYF.

This clone was detected only a few times. V gene TRBV3-1 (or the pseudogene TRBV3-2) combines with J gene TRBJ1-5; TRBD1 is a possible D gene (6 bases). The CDR3 is 14 amino acids. Germline V lookup: CDR1 LGHDT, CDR2 YNNKEL (reference sequence). V was trimmed by 3 bases and J by 0 bases, leaving 6 bases between them. CDR3 region: CASSQGASNQPQHF. In DNA, the CDR3 is TGTGCCAGCAGCCAGGGGGCTAGCAATCAGCCCCAGCATTTT.

The rearrangement joins TRBV19 to TRBJ1-4, with 10 bases lining up with TRBD1. With 3 bases clipped from V and 8 bases from J, the junction kept 9 bases outside the gene matches. From germline, CDR1 is LNHDA and CDR2 SQIVND (reference sequence). CDR3 length equals 16 residues. As DNA, the CDR3 is TGTGCCAGTAGTATCGGAGGGACAGGGGTGTCCGAAAAACTGTTTTTT. It is translated as CASSIGGTGVSEKLFF.

The chain has TRBV19 and TRBJ2-6; 7 nucleotides line up with TRBD1. CDR3 length equals 17 residues. After removal of 3 bases from V and 0 bases from J, the junction contained 5 bases not matched to a gene. Germline lookup yields CDR1 LNHDA and CDR2 SQIVND (reference sequence). CDR3 protein: CASSIKGAFSGANVLTF. CDR3 coding DNA: TGTGCCAGTAGTATCAAGGGGGCGTTCTCTGGGGCCAACGTCCTGACTTTC.